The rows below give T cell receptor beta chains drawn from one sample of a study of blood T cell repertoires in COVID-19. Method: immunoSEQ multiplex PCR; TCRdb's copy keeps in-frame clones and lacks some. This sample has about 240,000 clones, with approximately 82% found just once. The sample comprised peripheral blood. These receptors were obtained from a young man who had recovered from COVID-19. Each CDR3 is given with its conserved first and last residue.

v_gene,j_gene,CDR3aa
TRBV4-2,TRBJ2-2,CASSQDGLAAGELFF
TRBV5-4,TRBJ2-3,CASGEGGAVDTQYF
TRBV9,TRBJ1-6,CASSAGEGRENSPLHF
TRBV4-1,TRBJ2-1,CASSPGTSGYNEQFF
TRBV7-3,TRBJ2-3,CASSLGGQSTDTQYF
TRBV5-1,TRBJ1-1,CASSLGAGARTEAFF
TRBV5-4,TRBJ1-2,CASSLRTTGADGYTF
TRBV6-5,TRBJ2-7,CASRTSGGSYEQYF
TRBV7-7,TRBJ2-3,CASSQGLAVGDTQYF
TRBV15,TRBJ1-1,CATSRGDRSRTEAFF
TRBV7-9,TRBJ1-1,CASRWGRENTEAFF
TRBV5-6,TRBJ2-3,CASRLLAGVTDTQYF
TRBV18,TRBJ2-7,CASSTRLAGHYEQYF
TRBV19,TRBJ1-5,CASSMDRNQPQHF